These 24 T cell receptor beta chains were sequenced from one sample in a study of CD8+ T cells in alopecia areata. Following extraction, RNA underwent reverse transcription to cDNA, which served as the sequencing template. Sequenced by immunoSEQ multiplex PCR; TCRdb stores in-frame clones only, minus some. The table lists approximately 130,000 clones, roughly 57% of them singletons. Treatment meaning: oral pan-JAK inhibitor, 5-10 mg twice daily. The material sequenced was CD4+ T cells sorted from blood, taken at week 4, from a patient treated with tofacitinib. The receptors were sampled from a human donor with alopecia areata.

The chain has TRBV11-1 and TRBJ2-3; D might be TRBD1 (8 bases). In germline, CDR1 is SGHAT, CDR2 FQDESV (reference sequence). CDR3 size: 14 residues. Trimming removed 5 bases at V and 6 bases at J, with 15 bases between. As DNA, the CDR3 is TGTGCCAGCAGCCCGGGGGGACAGGCGGATACGCAGTATTTT. Encoded protein: CASSPGGQADTQYF.

The chain employs TRBV19 and TRBJ1-2; D might be TRBD1 (5 bases). CDR1 and CDR2 (germline): LNHDA, SQIVND (reference sequence). This CDR3 contains 12 residues. Between the trimmed V and J ends, which lost 9 bases and 7 bases, there was a span of 15 bases. DNA for the CDR3: TGTGCCAGCGACCAGGGTATTGGTGGCTACACCTTC. Translating it yields CASDQGIGGYTF.

The chain joins TRBV2 to TRBJ1-1; 7 nucleotides align to TRBD1. The CDR3 is 15 amino acids. CDR1 SNHLY and CDR2 FYNNEI come from the germline V gene. Trimming removed 6 bases from V and 5 bases from J; junction bases left unmatched: 12. The CDR3 loop reads CASSAAPRQGTEAFF. The CDR3, as DNA: TGTGCCAGCAGCGCCGCTCCAAGACAGGGTACTGAAGCTTTCTTT.

This clone was found once. The chain combines TRBV9 with TRBJ2-3; possibly TRBD2 for D (6 bases). This CDR3 comprises 15 residues. Germline CDR1 is SGDLS and CDR2 is YYNGEE. Trimming removed 0 bases at V and 2 bases at J, with 10 bases between. Here the CDR3 reads CASSVAAGNTDTQYF. The DNA for the CDR3 is TGTGCCAGCAGCGTAGCTGCGGGAAACACAGATACGCAGTATTTT.

The chain combines TRBV10-3 with TRBJ1-6, with D possibly TRBD1 on 6 matching bases. The CDR3 spans 13 residues. V gave up 11 bases and J gave up 7 bases, with 15 bases separating them. Germline loops: CDR1 ENHRY, CDR2 SYGVKD. CDR3 sequence: CAVGTSGNSPLHF. The DNA of the CDR3 is TGTGCCGTCGGGACATCGGGGAATTCACCCCTCCACTTT.

This chain links TRBV18 with TRBJ1-1; D gene ambiguous. V lost 6 bases to trimming and J lost 7 bases, with 12 bases between them. Germline CDR1 reads KGHSH; CDR2 reads LQKENI. This CDR3 region has 12 residues. DNA for the CDR3: TGTGCCAGCTCCCTTAAAAGGTTTGAAGCTTTCTTT. It is translated as CASSLKRFEAFF.

V gene TRBV29-1 combines with J gene TRBJ1-1, with TRBD1 matching 8 bases. Germline CDR1 reads SQVTM; CDR2 reads ANQGSEA. The CDR3 sequence is 15 residues long. V shed 7 bases, J shed 4 bases, and the junction held 14 bases outside the gene matches. CDR3 nucleotides: TGCAGCGCCCAATACAGGACAGGGCTCGTCACTGAAGCTTTCTTT. Residues: CSAQYRTGLVTEAFF.

This clone occurred a few times. The rearrangement uses TRBV5-1 and TRBJ2-3; TRBD2 is a possible D gene (5 bases). CDR3 length equals 14 residues. Trimming took 2 bases from V and 4 from J, leaving 11 bases between them. Germline V gives CDR1 SGHRS, CDR2 YFSETQ. The DNA of the CDR3 is TGCGCCAGCAGCTTAACTAGAACCCCAGATACGCAGTATTTT. Translating gives CASSLTRTPDTQYF. Drawing the rest from reference TRBV5-1 and TRBJ2-3, the complete variable domain is KAGVTQTPRYLIKTRGQQVTLSCSPISGHRSVSWYQQTPGQGLQFLFEYFSETQRNKGNFPGRFSGRQFSNSRSEMNVSTLELGDSALYLCASSLTRTPDTQYFGPGTRLTVL.

CDR3 sequence (DNA): TGCAGCGTTGTGGAGGGGGGAAATCAGCCCCAGCATTTT. Amino acid sequence: CSVVEGGNQPQHF. The chain combines TRBV29-1 with TRBJ1-5; D perhaps matches TRBD1 (6 bases). CDR1 SQVTM and CDR2 ANQGSEA come from the germline V gene. The CDR3 totals 13 residues. The ends were cut back, 4 bases at V and 4 bases at J, with 11 bases in the middle.

The chain has TRBV7-2 and TRBJ2-3; tentative D call: TRBD2 (6 bases). This CDR3 has 12 amino acids. V was shortened by 5 bases and J by 4 bases, with 7 bases between the two germline ends. Per the germline V gene, CDR1 is SGHTA and CDR2 is FQGNSA. CDR3 in amino acids: CASSTSSDTQYF. The CDR3, as DNA: TGTGCCAGCAGCACTAGCTCAGATACGCAGTATTTT.

The gene calls are TRBV11-2 and TRBJ1-2; D perhaps matches TRBD1 (6 bases). The CDR3 sequence is 15 residues long. The germline V gene has CDR1 SGHAT and CDR2 FQNNGV. V lost 3 bases to trimming and J lost 2 bases, with 13 bases between them. This chain's CDR3 is CASSLRGGGNYGYTF. The DNA for the CDR3 is TGTGCCAGCAGCTTGAGGGGAGGGGGAAACTATGGCTACACCTTC.

This CDR3 reads CASSQPGTDTQYF. In DNA, the CDR3 is TGTGCCAGCAGCCAGCCTGGCACAGATACGCAGTATTTT. The chain carries TRBV7-2 and TRBJ2-3; D is undetermined. CDR3 length: 13 residues. V was pared by 5 bases and J by 1 base, with 7 bases between. In germline, CDR1 is SGHTA, CDR2 FQGNSA.

This clone has only one observation. This chain links TRBV30 with TRBJ1-2, with no clear D. Trimming left V 4 bases short and J 5 bases short, with 11 bases between. Germline loops: CDR1 GTSNPN, CDR2 SVGIG (reference sequence). The CDR3 is 12 amino acids. Here the CDR3 DNA reads TGTGCCTGGACGCGGGGTACTTATGGCTACACCTTC. Residues: CAWTRGTYGYTF.

V gene TRBV11-2 combines with J gene TRBJ2-3; 11 nucleotides line up with TRBD2. The germline V gene has CDR1 SGHAT and CDR2 FQNNGV. The J segment lost 9 bases and the V segment lost 5 bases, leaving 13 bases of the junction unmatched. The CDR3 extends over 16 amino acids. The CDR3 nucleotides read TGTGCCAGCAGCCCCGGGACTAGCGGAGAAGTGAGAACGCAGTATTTT. Encoded protein: CASSPGTSGEVRTQYF.

Of note for this clone: The junction departs from the called germline gene at one end, perhaps through a read error. The CDR3 sequence: CASSHSQTGVIF. CDR3 nucleotides: TGTGCCAGCAGTCATTCCCAGACAGGCGTTATCTTC. This chain uses TRBV6-5 with TRBJ2-7, with D perhaps matching TRBD1 (6 bases). This CDR3 contains 12 residues. Germline V gene lookup returns CDR1 MNHEY and CDR2 SVGAGI.

The chain combines TRBV5-1 with TRBJ1-1, with D unresolved. This CDR3 spans 15 amino acids. From germline, CDR1 is SGHRS and CDR2 YFSETQ. The germline V and J ends were trimmed by 4 bases and 1 base, with 14 bases remaining between them. The CDR3 coding sequence is TGCGCCAGCAGCCCAGGACTGAGGAGGAACACTGAAGCTTTCTTT. Translating it yields CASSPGLRRNTEAFF. Supplemented by reference TRBV5-1 and TRBJ1-1, the full variable domain reads KAGVTQTPRYLIKTRGQQVTLSCSPISGHRSVSWYQQTPGQGLQFLFEYFSETQRNKGNFPGRFSGRQFSNSRSEMNVSTLELGDSALYLCASSPGLRRNTEAFFGQGTRLTVV.

There are a few counts of this clone. V is TRBV28 and J is TRBJ2-3; D possibly corresponds to TRBD2 (5 bases). There are 13 residues in the CDR3. The V gene lost 6 bases and the J gene lost 13 bases, with 20 bases spanning the gap. Per germline, CDR1 MDHEN and CDR2 SYDVKM. For the CDR3, the DNA is TGTGCCAGCAGATCGGCGGGCCTTCCCAGAGAGTATTTT. Its protein product is CASRSAGLPREYF.

The rearrangement joins TRBV29-1 to TRBJ1-2; TRBD1 matches at 9 bases. V trimming: 6 bases; J trimming: 4 bases; junction bases outside the gene matches: 6. The CDR3 sequence is 13 residues long. Per germline, CDR1 SQVTM and CDR2 ANQGSEA. CDR3 residues: CSVIPGQGYGYTF. CDR3 sequence (DNA): TGCAGCGTAATACCGGGACAGGGCTATGGCTACACCTTC.

This clone showed up just a few times. The CDR3 nucleotides are TGTGCCAGCAGCTTAGCTAGAACAACCACTGAAGCTTTCTTT. Residues: CASSLARTTTEAFF. The genes are TRBV7-2 and TRBJ1-1; the D is unclear. There are 14 residues in the CDR3. V was cut by 0 bases and J by 4 bases, with 9 bases left in between. The germline CDR1 and CDR2 sequences are SGHTA and FQGNSA. The whole variable domain, filled in from reference TRBV7-2 and TRBJ1-1, reads GAGVSQSPSNKVTEKGKDVELRCDPISGHTALYWYRQSLGQGLEFLIYFQGNSAPDKSGLPSDRFSAERTGGSVSTLTIQRTQQEDSAVYLCASSLARTTTEAFFGQGTRLTVV.

This clone appeared a single time. This sequence joins TRBV18 and TRBJ2-7, with 8 bases aligning to TRBD1. Germline values: CDR1 KGHSH, CDR2 LQKENI. This CDR3 has 16 amino acids. Trimming took 1 base from V and 2 from J; bases not matched to a gene: 7. CDR3 protein: CASSPRGTGPTYEQYF. For the CDR3, the DNA is TGTGCCAGCTCACCACGTGGGACAGGCCCTACCTACGAGCAGTACTTC.

The CDR3 nucleotides are TGCGCCAGCAGCTCCGGTAGGAGGGCGGACCACTACGAGCAGTACTTC. As protein: CASSSGRRADHYEQYF. The J gene is TRBJ2-7, the V gene TRBV5-1; perhaps TRBD2 as D (6 bases). The V gene's germline CDR1 is SGHRS and CDR2 YFSETQ. V dropped 3 bases and J dropped 3 bases, with 19 bases sitting between them. The CDR3 is made up of 16 amino acids.

In its sample, this clone was seen a few times. The chain's CDR3 is CASSQYSSQNTGELFF. In DNA, the CDR3 is TGCGCCAGCAGCCAATATTCTAGCCAAAACACCGGGGAGCTGTTTTTT. V and J are TRBV4-3 and TRBJ2-2; perhaps TRBD2 as D (5 bases). V was clipped by 2 bases and J by 2 bases, with 12 bases between them. Germline CDR1 reads LGHNA; CDR2 reads YSLEER. This CDR3 is 16 amino acids long.

V gene TRBV6-5 combines with J gene TRBJ2-7; D unresolved. The ends were cut back, 8 bases at V and 6 bases at J, with 11 bases in the middle. The CDR3 has 11 residues. CDR1 is MNHEY and CDR2 is SVGAGI in the germline V gene. CDR3 loop: CASAVGSEQYF. CDR3 DNA sequence: TGTGCCAGCGCGGTGGGGTCCGAGCAGTACTTC.

In nucleotides, the CDR3 is TGCAGCGTGCATGACAGAGGGCGGACTGAAGCTTTCTTT. This encodes CSVHDRGRTEAFF. The chain couples TRBV29-1 to TRBJ1-1; D is perhaps TRBD1 (5 bases). Germline CDR1 reads SQVTM; CDR2 reads ANQGSEA. CDR3 size: 13 residues. V lost 6 bases and J lost 5, with 16 bases in between. Using reference TRBV29-1 and TRBJ1-1 for the parts outside the CDR3, the full variable domain is SAVISQKPSRDICQRGTSLTIQCQVDSQVTMMFWYRQQPGQSLTLIATANQGSEATYESGFVIDKFPISRPNLTFSTLTVSNMSPEDSSIYLCSVHDRGRTEAFFGQGTRLTVV.